Listed here is a single TCR beta chain. The antigen remains unidentified. This entry belongs to a study of T-cell memory formation after mild COVID-19. Across the whole study: Largely, the TCR clusters proved donor specific.

Germline CDR1 is GTSNPN and CDR2 is SVGIG (reference sequence). V lost 3 bases, J lost 4 bases, and 10 bases lay in between. CDR3 size: 12 residues. 5'RACE primed at constant segments yielded TCR alpha and TCR beta cDNA libraries bearing sample barcodes and UMIs. TCRdb re-called the 5' RACE reads through MiXCR, storing one row per CDR3 protein. The table records 550,000 to 650,000 distinct CDR3 sequences, roughly 17% of them present only once. Study-wide points: Among contracting clones, CD4+ were mainly CM/EM and CD8+ enriched in EMRA. Memory cells collected pre-infection included some clones that later responded, suggesting cross-reactive memory joined.

This clonotype originated in an adult woman who had mild COVID-19 (a few samples of this study predate the infection). Cell type and time point are not known. The chain has TRBV30 and TRBJ2-7, with D perhaps TRBD1 (6 bases). Sequencing was done on a sample of PBMCs or a T cell subset sorted from them (not recorded which). This chain's CDR3 is CAWREQGYEQYF. The CDR3 DNA is TGTGCCTGGAGGGAACAGGGATACGAGCAGTACTTC. Filled out from reference TRBV30 and TRBJ2-7, the complete variable domain reads SQTIHQWPATLVQPVGSPLSLECTVEGTSNPNLYWYRQAAGRGLQLLFYSVGIGQISSEVPQNLSASRPQDRQFILSSKKLLLSDSGFYLCAWREQGYEQYFGPGTRLTVT.